The 18 T cell receptor beta chains listed next were all sequenced from one sample in a study of cytomegalovirus exposure and HLA in healthy donors. Amplification used 60 Vbeta primers and 13 Jbeta primers. Sequenced by immunoSEQ multiplex PCR; TCRdb stores in-frame clones only, minus some. The sample contains fewer than 200,000 clones, around 76% of which appear only once. What was sequenced was PBMCs. Receptor source: a girl aged 10 to 17 in good health and CMV-seropositive.

The CDR3: CAIRGTGRGYTF. CDR3 nucleotide sequence: TGTGCCATCAGGGGGACAGGGCGCGGCTACACCTTC. V gene TRBV10-3 combines with J gene TRBJ1-2, with TRBD1 identical over 9 bases. Germline CDR1 reads ENHRY; CDR2 reads SYGVKD. The trim removed 6 bases at V and 8 bases at J, leaving 4 bases unmatched. The CDR3 sequence is 12 residues long.

The chain couples TRBV4-3 to TRBJ2-3; 12 positions agree with TRBD2. This CDR3 contains 18 residues. V gave up 4 bases and J gave up 0 bases; unmatched junction bases: 8. Germline CDR1 LGHNA, CDR2 YSLEER. This CDR3 reads CASSPSSGGGISTDTQYF. The CDR3, as DNA: TGCGCCAGCAGCCCATCTAGCGGGGGGGGTATTAGCACAGATACGCAGTATTTT.

This rearrangement joins TRBV30 to TRBJ1-1; tentative D call: TRBD1 (6 bases). CDR3 length: 13 amino acids. Germline CDR1 GTSNPN, CDR2 SVGIG (reference sequence). V was clipped by 6 bases and J by 4 bases, with 15 bases between them. This chain's CDR3 is CACTGGGSTEAFF. The CDR3 region has the DNA TGTGCCTGCACGGGGGGCGGGAGCACTGAAGCTTTCTTT.

The CDR3 DNA sequence: TGTGCCAGCAGCGTAGACGGGGGACGCAACTCTGGAAACACCATATATTTT. This gives the protein CASSVDGGRNSGNTIYF. The chain has TRBV9 and TRBJ1-3, with a possible D match to TRBD1 (5 bases). The V and J ends lost 0 bases and 0 bases respectively, with 13 bases between them. The V gene's germline CDR1 is SGDLS and CDR2 YYNGEE. The CDR3 extends over 17 amino acids.

The chain carries TRBV15 and TRBJ1-1; D may be TRBD1 (6 bases). The ends were cut back, 7 bases at V and 5 bases at J, with 14 bases in the middle. The CDR3 runs 13 residues. CDR1 LNHNV and CDR2 YYDKDF come from the germline V gene (reference sequence). The CDR3 reads CATKLTGSTEAFF. The CDR3 DNA is TGTGCCACCAAACTAACAGGGTCAACTGAAGCTTTCTTT.

J is TRBJ2-7 and V is TRBV5-4; tentatively, D is TRBD1 (7 bases). CDR1 is SGHNT and CDR2 is YYREEE in the germline V gene (reference sequence). Deletions cut 4 bases from V and 3 bases from J, with 26 bases between. The CDR3 runs to 18 residues. The chain's CDR3 is CASSPDRAKELGLYEQYF. CDR3 in DNA: TGTGCCAGCAGCCCTGACAGGGCTAAGGAGTTGGGACTCTACGAGCAGTACTTC. The full variable domain, its missing parts supplied by reference TRBV5-4 and TRBJ2-7, is ETGVTQSPTHLIKTRGQQVTLRCSSQSGHNTVSWYQQALGQGPQFIFQYYREEENGRGNFPPRFSGLQFPNYSSELNVNALELDDSALYLCASSPDRAKELGLYEQYFGPGTRLTVT.

The table lists this clone with a count of one. The chain uses TRBV7-2 and TRBJ2-1; 9 bases match TRBD2. After removal of 5 bases from V and 9 bases from J, the junction contained 11 bases not matched to a gene. The CDR3 is made up of 15 amino acids. Germline V gene lookup returns CDR1 SGHTA and CDR2 FQGNSA. The CDR3 spells CASSPVGGGAAEQFF. For the CDR3, the DNA is TGTGCCAGCAGCCCCGTGGGCGGGGGGGCCGCTGAGCAGTTCTTC.

This clone turned up a few times. The chain links TRBV6-5 to TRBJ1-2; 9 bases are a match to TRBD1. V was clipped by 6 bases and J by 3 bases; unmatched bases: 8. The CDR3 loop spans 15 amino acids. CDR1 is MNHEY, CDR2 SVGAGI, per germline. Here the CDR3 DNA reads TGTGCCAGCAGGCGACGGGACAGGGAGGACTATGGCTACACCTTC. Protein sequence: CASRRRDREDYGYTF.

The chain couples TRBV18 to TRBJ1-1; 8 nucleotides agree with TRBD1. This CDR3 is built from 14 residues. Germline lookup yields CDR1 KGHSH and CDR2 LQKENI. The V gene end was trimmed by 6 bases and the J gene end by 3 bases; junction bases not matched to a gene: 6. The CDR3 nucleotides are TGTGCCAGCTCCCCTACGGACAGGGACACTGAAGCTTTCTTT. Translation gives CASSPTDRDTEAFF.

This chain links TRBV7-9 with TRBJ2-5, with 11 positions matching TRBD2. Trimming took 5 bases from V and 5 from J; bases not matched to a gene: 16. The V gene's germline CDR1 is SEHNR and CDR2 FQNEAQ (reference sequence). The CDR3 loop spans 18 amino acids. The CDR3 sequence: CASSPPRVAGGPYETQYF. In nucleotides, the CDR3 is TGTGCCAGCAGCCCCCCTAGGGTAGCGGGGGGGCCTTATGAGACCCAGTACTTC.

A few counts support this clone. This sequence joins TRBV28 and TRBJ2-2; the D gene is possibly TRBD1 (6 bases). The V gene lost 10 bases and the J gene lost 6 bases, with 18 bases spanning the gap. Germline V CDR1 and CDR2: MDHEN, SYDVKM. This CDR3 is built from 14 residues. The CDR3 nucleotides are TGTGCCACCGACGGGAACAGGGTGGCCGGGGAGCTGTTTTTT. Encoded protein: CATDGNRVAGELFF.

This clone was seen just once. The chain couples TRBV6-6 to TRBJ2-1; perhaps TRBD2 as D (7 bases). The V and J ends lost 5 bases and 9 bases respectively, with 20 bases between them. The CDR3 totals 15 residues. Germline V gene lookup returns CDR1 MNHNY and CDR2 SVGAGI (reference sequence). This CDR3 reads CASSARATGGVEQFF. The CDR3 DNA is TGTGCCAGCAGTGCCCGGGCCACGGGGGGCGTTGAGCAGTTCTTC.

For the CDR3, the DNA is TGTGCCAGCAGTTTATTGGGCCTACAGGGTACTAACTATGGCTACACCTTC. It codes for CASSLLGLQGTNYGYTF. The chain combines TRBV28 with TRBJ1-2, with a weak D call TRBD1 (6 bases). This CDR3 comprises 17 residues. Trimming removed 1 base at V and 0 bases at J, with 15 bases between. Germline CDR1 and CDR2: MDHEN and SYDVKM.

CDR3 in DNA: TGTGCCAGCAGCTTGGTCGGAGGGGCCGAGCAGTACTTC. Translating it yields CASSLVGGAEQYF. This sequence joins TRBV5-4 and TRBJ2-7, with D perhaps TRBD2 (6 bases). The CDR3 extends over 13 amino acids. The germline V and J ends were trimmed by 0 bases and 6 bases, with 10 bases remaining between them. CDR1 and CDR2 (germline): SGHNT, YYREEE (reference sequence).

This clone was detected only once. The chain links TRBV6-5 to TRBJ2-7, with TRBD2 matching over 7 bases. This CDR3 has 13 residues. Germline V lookup: CDR1 MNHEY, CDR2 SVGAGI. Trimming took 8 bases from V and 3 from J; bases not matched to a gene: 7. CDR3 sequence: CASESTGGYEQYF. The CDR3 region has the DNA TGTGCCAGCGAAAGTACGGGGGGCTACGAGCAGTACTTC.

The J gene is TRBJ1-4, the V gene TRBV10-3, with 8 bases lining up with TRBD1. V shed 10 bases, J shed 2 bases, and the junction held 3 bases outside the gene matches. CDR1 ENHRY and CDR2 SYGVKD come from the germline V gene. The CDR3 covers 13 residues. CDR3 in amino acids: CATRTGTNEKLFF. The DNA for the CDR3 is TGTGCCACGAGGACAGGGACTAATGAAAAACTGTTTTTT.

This sequence joins TRBV7-2 and TRBJ2-1; possibly TRBD1 for D (7 bases). The length of the CDR3 is 16 residues. V lost 2 bases to trimming and J lost 0 bases, with 11 bases between them. Germline CDR1 reads SGHTA; CDR2 reads FQGNSA. The CDR3 bases are TGTGCCAGCAGCTTAACGGGGGACAGCTCCTACAATGAGCAGTTCTTC. This gives the protein CASSLTGDSSYNEQFF.

The genes are TRBV18 and TRBJ2-2; no firm D call. The CDR3 extends over 17 amino acids. Germline loops: CDR1 KGHSH, CDR2 LQKENI. V was shortened by 0 bases and J by 1 base, with 12 bases between the two germline ends. CDR3 DNA sequence: TGTGCCAGCTCACCACCCCCCCCGCGGCAGAACACCGGGGAGCTGTTTTTT. Translation: CASSPPPPRQNTGELFF. The entire variable domain, with the rest obtained from reference TRBV18 and TRBJ2-2, is as follows: NAGVMQNPRHLVRRRGQEARLRCSPMKGHSHVYWYRQLPEEGLKFMVYLQKENIIDESGMPKERFSAEFPKEGPSILRIQQVVRGDSAAYFCASSPPPPRQNTGELFFGEGSRLTVL.